This T cell receptor beta chain was found in a study of cytomegalovirus exposure and HLA in healthy donors. Study observations and caveats: Information on immune exposure was restricted to one variable (CMV serostatus). In an earlier analysis, about 87% or about 30%: the productive usage of most TCR beta V segments.

V was clipped by 6 bases and J by 10 bases; unmatched bases: 7. Germline loops: CDR1 LNHDA, CDR2 SQIVND (reference sequence). This CDR3 has 13 amino acids. This clone appeared a single time. Its target is unknown. It was with 60 Vbeta and 13 Jbeta primers that the PCR ran. The table came from immunoSEQ multiplex PCR; TCRdb's copy has only in-frame clones and leaves some out. The data contain about 150,000 clones, 84% of them seen just once; the ten biggest clones take up roughly 6.7%. This TCR came from a man in his fifties or sixties in good health and CMV-seropositive. The chain couples TRBV19 to TRBJ2-1; 9 nucleotides agree with TRBD1. Source material: PBMCs. The DNA for the CDR3 is TGTGCCAGTAGCGACCGACAGGGGGGAGAGCAGTTCTTC. Translation gives CASSDRQGGEQFF. Together with reference TRBV19 and TRBJ2-1, the CDR3 gives the full variable domain: DGGITQSPKYLFRKEGQNVTLSCEQNLNHDAMYWYRQDPGQGLRLIYYSQIVNDFQKGDIAEGYSVSREKKESFPLTVTSAQKNPTAFYLCASSDRQGGEQFFGPGTRLTVL.